Listed below are T cell receptor beta chains from one sample, sequenced in a study of blood T cell repertoires in COVID-19. TCRdb's table, derived via immunoSEQ multiplex PCR, lists solely in-frame clones and lacks some. The sample shows 250,000 or so clones, nearly 90% of them seen only once. The sample was peripheral blood. These receptors were obtained from a middle-aged woman who had recovered from COVID-19. Both conserved end residues are part of each CDR3. A D gene is named only where the DNA matches it firmly. Size values are once, few and many counts, or a class for expanded clones, and some rows have none.

TRBJ1-4 | TRBD1 | . | TRBV3-1/TRBV3-2 | TGTGCCAGCAGCGGACAGGGGGCGGGTGAAAAACTGTTTTTT | CASSGQGAGEKLFF
TRBJ1-2 | . | . | TRBV11-2 | TGTGCCAGCAGCTTGGGGACACTGAGGAGAACAGAAAACTATGGCTACACCTTC | CASSLGTLRRTENYGYTF
TRBJ2-3 | TRBD2 | . | TRBV5-1 | TGCGCCAGCAGCTTGGCCGGACTAGCGGAGATCACAGATACGCAGTATTTT | CASSLAGLAEITDTQYF
TRBJ2-2 | . | once | TRBV29-1 | TGCAGCGTAGGACAGTACGGGGAGCTGTTTTTT | CSVGQYGELFF
TRBJ2-2 | TRBD2 | . | TRBV11-2 | TGTGCCAGCAGCCGCTTTAGCGGGGGAGGTACCGGGGAGCTGTTTTTT | CASSRFSGGGTGELFF
TRBJ2-7 | TRBD1 | . | TRBV6-5 | TGTGCCAGCACCTACAGGGGTAAAGGCCACGAGCAGTACTTC | CASTYRGKGHEQYF
TRBJ1-5 | TRBD1 | . | TRBV9 | TGTGCCAGCTCTTTTGGGATAGGGGGCGGGAATCAGCCCCAGCATTTT | CASSFGIGGGNQPQHF
TRBJ1-1 | . | . | TRBV12-3/TRBV12-4 | TGTGCCAGCAGTTTAGTAACAGGCACTGAAGCTTTCTTT | CASSLVTGTEAFF
TRBJ2-2 | TRBD1 | . | TRBV27 | TGTGCCAGCAGTCCCCCCGCCGGGACAGGGGTCACCGGGGAGCTGTTTTTT | CASSPPAGTGVTGELFF
TRBJ2-1 | . | few | TRBV11-2 | TGTGCCAGCAGCTTAATATCGGGTGAGCAGTTCTTC | CASSLISGEQFF
TRBJ1-1 | . | . | TRBV15 | TGTGCCACCAGTACCATGGGCAGGCTGAACACTGAAGCTTTCTTT | CATSTMGRLNTEAFF
TRBJ2-7 | . | . | TRBV6-1 | TGTGCCAGCAGTGAACCGGGGTTTGTCTACGAGCAGTACTTC | CASSEPGFVYEQYF
TRBJ2-1 | TRBD2 | . | TRBV2 | TGTGCCAGCACCAGACTAGCGGTGAGCAATGAGCAGTTCTTC | CASTRLAVSNEQFF
TRBJ2-7 | TRBD2 | . | TRBV4-1 | TGCGCCAGCAGCCAAGGCTTGGCGGGGGGGCCGGGTGAGCAGTACTTC | CASSQGLAGGPGEQYF
TRBJ1-1 | TRBD1 | . | TRBV5-5 | TGTGCCAGCAGCTTGGGCAGGGGGCCCGGCACTGAAGCTTTCTTT | CASSLGRGPGTEAFF
TRBJ2-1 | TRBD2 | . | TRBV9 | TGTGCCAGCAGCGTAGCGGCGAGCGGGATTGAGCAGTTCTTC | CASSVAASGIEQFF
TRBJ1-2 | TRBD1 | . | TRBV12-3/TRBV12-4 | TGTGCCAGCAGGACAGGGGGCAGAGGTGGCTACACCTTC | CASRTGGRGGYTF
TRBJ1-2 | TRBD1 | once | TRBV6-5 | TGTGCCAGCAGTTTGGAGGGGGGACAGATGATTTATGGCTACACCTTC | CASSLEGGQMIYGYTF
TRBJ2-1 | TRBD2 | . | TRBV5-4 | TGTGCCAGCAGCTTGGCTAGCGGGGGCTACAATGAGCAGTTCTTC | CASSLASGGYNEQFF
TRBJ2-5 | . | . | TRBV11-2 | TGTGCCAGCAGCTTAGCGAGGTACGAGACCCAGTACTTC | CASSLARYETQYF
TRBJ1-1 | . | . | TRBV7-9 | TGTGCCAGCAGCTTATCGTATCCGGGAGACGGCCTCCTGGAAGTGGCTTTCTTT | CASSLSYPGDGLLEVAFF
TRBJ1-5 | . | . | TRBV6-2/TRBV6-3 | TGTGCCAGCAGTTTAGTACAGGGATTCCAGCCCCAGCATTTT | CASSLVQGFQPQHF
TRBJ2-1 | TRBD2 | . | TRBV10-1 | TGCGCCAGCAGTGATGGGACTAGCGGGGAGTCCTACAATGAGCAGTTCTTC | CASSDGTSGESYNEQFF
TRBJ2-2 | . | . | TRBV6-5 | TGTGCCAGCAGCCGGGGGAACACCGGGGAGCTGTTTTTT | CASSRGNTGELFF
TRBJ1-6 | TRBD1 | . | TRBV7-8 | TGTGCCAGCAGCCCGACGGGACAGAGCTCCTATAATTCACCCCTCCACTTT | CASSPTGQSSYNSPLHF
TRBJ1-2 | TRBD1 | . | TRBV28 | TGTGCCAGCAAGACAGGGAACTATGGCTACACCTTC | CASKTGNYGYTF
TRBJ1-5 | . | . | TRBV28 | TGTGCCAGCAGTTTTATCGGGGGGCGCGGCAATCAGCCCCAGCATTTT | CASSFIGGRGNQPQHF
TRBJ2-2 | . | . | TRBV27 | TGTGCCAGCAGTTCGACACCACGTTCCGGGGAGCTGTTTTTT | CASSSTPRSGELFF
TRBJ2-1 | TRBD1 | . | TRBV28 | TGTGCCAGCAACGGACAGGACTACAATGAGCAGTTCTTC | CASNGQDYNEQFF
TRBJ2-3 | . | . | TRBV7-6 | TGTGCCAGCAGCTTAGCGCGCAGGGAGGCAGATACGCAGTATTTT | CASSLARREADTQYF
TRBJ2-3 | . | . | TRBV19 | TGTGCCAGTAGTAGCGTCCCTAGCACAGATACGCAGTATTTT | CASSSVPSTDTQYF
TRBJ2-3 | . | . | TRBV7-3 | TGTGCCAGCAGCTTCCTAGTGGCAGATACGCAGTATTTT | CASSFLVADTQYF
TRBJ2-1 | TRBD2 | . | TRBV9 | TGTGCCAGCACCTTCCTTCGCGGGAGGAGGAATGAGCAGTTCTTC | CASTFLRGRRNEQFF
TRBJ1-5 | TRBD1 | . | TRBV7-3 | TGTGCCAGCAGCTCAACAGGGGGCCTTAGCAATCAGCCCCAGCATTTT | CASSSTGGLSNQPQHF
TRBJ1-2 | . | . | TRBV7-9 | TGTGCCAGCAGCTTAGAGTCAGGGATAAACTATGGCTACACCTTC | CASSLESGINYGYTF
TRBJ1-1 | TRBD1 | . | TRBV27 | TGTGCCAGCAGAGAATACAGGGGGTACACTGAAGCTTTCTTT | CASREYRGYTEAFF
TRBJ2-5 | . | . | TRBV12-3/TRBV12-4 | TGTGCCAGCAGTGCGACAGAACGGGAGACCCAGTACTTC | CASSATERETQYF
TRBJ1-2 | TRBD1 | . | TRBV2 | TGTGCCAGCAGAACCAGACAGGGGTTGGGCTATGGCTACACCTTC | CASRTRQGLGYGYTF
TRBJ2-5 | TRBD2 | . | TRBV4-1 | TGCGCCAGCAGCCCGAGCGGGGGGGCGTATCAAGAGACCCAGTACTTC | CASSPSGGAYQETQYF
TRBJ2-3 | TRBD2 | once | TRBV27 | TGTGCCAGCAGTTTTCAGGGGACTAGCTCAAGGTCTAGGACAGATACGCAGTATTTT | CASSFQGTSSRSRTDTQYF